A selection of T cell receptor beta chains follows, all from one sample in a study of T cells in localized non-small cell lung cancer. Profiling relied on immunoSEQ multiplex PCR, and the TCRdb table lists in-frame clones only, not all of them. The sample yields around 130,000 clones, around 92% seen once. The material sequenced was peripheral blood, taken before any cancer treatment. Every receptor here comes from an older female donor with stage I lung adenocarcinoma. The CDR3 runs from the conserved cysteine through the conserved F or W. The order of the fields is D gene, clone size, J gene, V gene, CDR3 protein, CDR3 DNA. A D gene is named only where the DNA matches it firmly. A clone size is listed for some rows: how often the clone was seen (once, few, many), or a class if it is expanded.

D: NA
size: NA
J: TRBJ1-5
V: TRBV21-1
CDR3: CASSKETMDNSGNQPQHF
DNA: TGTGCCAGCAGCAAAGAAACTATGGACAATTCAGGCAATCAGCCCCAGCATTTT

D: NA
size: once
J: TRBJ1-1
V: TRBV29-1
CDR3: CSVEESLNTEAFF
DNA: TGCAGCGTTGAAGAAAGCCTGAACACTGAAGCTTTCTTT

D: TRBD1
size: NA
J: TRBJ1-4
V: TRBV30
CDR3: CAWGSGGTGREKLFF
DNA: TGTGCCTGGGGGTCCGGTGGGACAGGGCGAGAAAAACTGTTTTTT

D: NA
size: NA
J: TRBJ1-1
V: TRBV10-3
CDR3: CATGRQENTEAFF
DNA: TGTGCCACGGGAAGACAGGAGAACACTGAAGCTTTCTTT

D: NA
size: NA
J: TRBJ1-4
V: TRBV28
CDR3: CASNGRINEKLFF
DNA: TGTGCCAGCAACGGACGGATTAATGAAAAACTGTTTTTT

D: TRBD2
size: NA
J: TRBJ2-1
V: TRBV9
CDR3: CASSVETSGRGEQFF
DNA: TGTGCCAGCAGCGTAGAAACTAGCGGGAGGGGTGAGCAGTTCTTC

D: NA
size: NA
J: TRBJ1-2
V: TRBV29-1
CDR3: CSVEGGRENGYTF
DNA: TGCAGCGTTGAAGGGGGCAGGGAGAATGGCTACACCTTC

D: NA
size: NA
J: TRBJ1-3
V: TRBV7-9
CDR3: CASSPRSGNTIYF
DNA: TGTGCCAGCAGCCCGCGCTCTGGAAACACCATATATTTT

D: NA
size: NA
J: TRBJ2-7
V: TRBV19
CDR3: CASSLDRNPSYEQYF
DNA: TGTGCCAGTAGTCTGGACAGAAACCCCTCCTACGAGCAGTACTTC

D: NA
size: NA
J: TRBJ1-3
V: TRBV28
CDR3: CASSFAGSGNTIYF
DNA: TGTGCCAGCAGTTTTGCGGGCTCTGGAAACACCATATATTTT

D: NA
size: NA
J: TRBJ2-3
V: TRBV6-5
CDR3: CASNDGTATDTQYF
DNA: TGTGCCAGCAATGACGGGACCGCCACAGATACGCAGTATTTT

D: TRBD2
size: NA
J: TRBJ2-2
V: TRBV18
CDR3: CASSPLAGALTGELFF
DNA: TGTGCCAGCTCACCACTTGCGGGAGCCTTAACCGGGGAGCTGTTTTTT

D: NA
size: NA
J: TRBJ1-2
V: TRBV6-1
CDR3: CASRPPYGYTF
DNA: TGTGCCTCCAGACCGCCCTATGGCTACACCTTC

D: NA
size: NA
J: TRBJ2-3
V: TRBV5-1
CDR3: CASSPPSGGGVTDTQYF
DNA: TGCGCCAGCAGCCCCCCGTCAGGGGGAGGGGTTACAGATACGCAGTATTTT

D: TRBD1
size: NA
J: TRBJ2-3
V: TRBV10-3
CDR3: CAISGGTGIGTDTQYF
DNA: TGTGCCATCAGTGGGGGGACAGGGATAGGCACAGATACGCAGTATTTT

D: TRBD2
size: NA
J: TRBJ2-3
V: TRBV9
CDR3: CASSLAGDTDTQYF
DNA: TGTGCCAGCAGCCTGGCGGGAGACACAGATACGCAGTATTTT

D: NA
size: NA
J: TRBJ2-3
V: TRBV20-1
CDR3: CSARVDTQYF
DNA: TGCAGTGCTAGAGTAGATACGCAGTATTTT

D: NA
size: NA
J: TRBJ2-1
V: TRBV7-9
CDR3: CASAGIPNEQFF
DNA: TGTGCCAGCGCGGGGATCCCCAATGAGCAGTTCTTC

D: TRBD2
size: once
J: TRBJ2-3
V: TRBV7-9
CDR3: CASSLTSGRSTDTQYF
DNA: TGTGCCAGCAGCTTGACTAGCGGGAGAAGCACAGATACGCAGTATTTT

D: TRBD1
size: NA
J: TRBJ1-5
V: TRBV18
CDR3: CASSPDRDQPQHF
DNA: TGTGCCAGCTCACCGGACAGGGATCAGCCCCAGCATTTT

D: NA
size: NA
J: TRBJ1-3
V: TRBV5-1
CDR3: CASSLDPGLGSGNTIYF
DNA: TGCGCCAGCAGCTTGGATCCGGGTTTGGGCTCTGGAAACACCATATATTTT

D: NA
size: NA
J: TRBJ1-5
V: TRBV4-1
CDR3: CASSQETTGQPQHF
DNA: TGCGCCAGCAGCCAAGAAACGACGGGCCAGCCCCAGCATTTT

D: TRBD1
size: NA
J: TRBJ2-7
V: TRBV11-2
CDR3: CASSTRTGGYEQYF
DNA: TGTGCCAGCAGCACAAGGACAGGGGGCTACGAGCAGTACTTC

D: NA
size: once
J: TRBJ2-7
V: TRBV28
CDR3: CASRALTDKGEQYF
DNA: TGTGCCAGCAGGGCCCTGACAGACAAGGGCGAGCAGTACTTC

D: NA
size: NA
J: TRBJ2-7
V: TRBV28
CDR3: CASILSGMGGYEQYF
DNA: TGTGCCAGCATTCTCTCCGGGATGGGGGGCTACGAGCAGTACTTC

D: NA
size: NA
J: TRBJ1-1
V: TRBV6-5
CDR3: CASLWVGGTEAFF
DNA: TGTGCCAGCCTTTGGGTGGGAGGGACTGAAGCTTTCTTT

D: NA
size: once
J: TRBJ2-7
V: TRBV6-1
CDR3: CASREVGQYF
DNA: TGTGCCAGCAGGGAGGTAGGGCAGTACTTC

D: NA
size: NA
J: TRBJ2-7
V: TRBV19
CDR3: CASSIGEGIYYEQYF
DNA: TGTGCCAGTAGTATAGGAGAAGGCATTTACTACGAGCAGTACTTC

D: NA
size: NA
J: TRBJ2-7
V: TRBV7-9
CDR3: CASSLARRVDGDEQYF
DNA: TGTGCCAGCAGCTTAGCGCGCCGGGTTGACGGGGACGAGCAGTACTTC

D: TRBD1
size: NA
J: TRBJ1-1
V: TRBV6-1
CDR3: CASRTTGVNTEAFF
DNA: TGTGCCAGCAGGACCACAGGGGTGAACACTGAAGCTTTCTTT